A selection of T cell receptor beta chains follows, all from one sample in a study of blood T cell repertoires in COVID-19. The repertoire was sequenced with immunoSEQ multiplex PCR; TCRdb's copy has only in-frame clones and lacks some. The sample carries a few hundred thousand clones, roughly 90% recorded once. The sample consisted of PBMCs or T cells enriched from blood (not recorded which). These receptors were collected from a woman between 18 and 29 years old who had recovered from COVID-19. Both conserved end residues are part of each CDR3. Fields, in order: D gene, V gene, J gene, clone size, CDR3 DNA, CDR3 protein. A D gene is named only where the DNA matches it firmly. Part of the rows lack a size; the others show once, few, many or a class for expanded clones.

D gene: .; V gene: TRBV4-2; J gene: TRBJ2-3; clone size: .; CDR3 DNA: TGTGCCAGCAGCCAAGAGTACGCGACAGATACGCAGTATTTT; CDR3 protein: CASSQEYATDTQYF
D gene: .; V gene: TRBV19; J gene: TRBJ1-1; clone size: once; CDR3 DNA: TGTGCCAGTAGTATAGCTGACACTGAAGCTTTCTTT; CDR3 protein: CASSIADTEAFF
D gene: .; V gene: TRBV25-1; J gene: TRBJ1-3; clone size: .; CDR3 DNA: TGTGCCAGCTCGGTTACGGGTGGAAACACCATATATTTT; CDR3 protein: CASSVTGGNTIYF
D gene: TRBD2; V gene: TRBV4-2; J gene: TRBJ2-1; clone size: .; CDR3 DNA: TGTGCCAGCAGCCAAGATCCAGCGGGGGGACGACGAAATGAGCAGTTCTTC; CDR3 protein: CASSQDPAGGRRNEQFF
D gene: .; V gene: TRBV5-4; J gene: TRBJ2-7; clone size: .; CDR3 DNA: TGTGCCAGCAGCTTGACAGCGGACCCCTACGAGCAGTACTTC; CDR3 protein: CASSLTADPYEQYF
D gene: TRBD2; V gene: TRBV6-1; J gene: TRBJ2-5; clone size: .; CDR3 DNA: TGTGCCAGCAGTGAGGGACTAGCCCGAGAGACCCAGTACTTC; CDR3 protein: CASSEGLARETQYF
D gene: TRBD1; V gene: TRBV28; J gene: TRBJ1-5; clone size: .; CDR3 DNA: TGTGCCAGCAGTTCTGCTACAGGGGATTATAGCAATCAGCCCCAGCATTTT; CDR3 protein: CASSSATGDYSNQPQHF
D gene: TRBD1; V gene: TRBV11-2; J gene: TRBJ2-1; clone size: .; CDR3 DNA: TGTGCCAGCAGCTTCGGGCAGGGGGCCTACAATGAGCAGTTCTTC; CDR3 protein: CASSFGQGAYNEQFF
D gene: TRBD1; V gene: TRBV6-5; J gene: TRBJ2-1; clone size: .; CDR3 DNA: TGTGCCAGCAGCCGGACAGGGTACAATGAGCAGTTCTTC; CDR3 protein: CASSRTGYNEQFF
D gene: .; V gene: TRBV27; J gene: TRBJ1-6; clone size: many; CDR3 DNA: TGTGCCAGCAGTTTGGGGGGTCCTTATAATTCACCCCTCCACTTT; CDR3 protein: CASSLGGPYNSPLHF
D gene: TRBD1; V gene: TRBV18; J gene: TRBJ2-1; clone size: .; CDR3 DNA: TGTGCCAGCTCACCTTGGGACAGGGGGCGTAATGAGCAGTTCTTC; CDR3 protein: CASSPWDRGRNEQFF
D gene: TRBD1; V gene: TRBV6-5; J gene: TRBJ1-1; clone size: few; CDR3 DNA: TGTGCCAGCAGACAGACCGGGACAGGGTGGGTTGGAGCTTTCTTT; CDR3 protein: CASRQTGTGWVGAFF
D gene: TRBD1; V gene: TRBV6-4; J gene: TRBJ1-2; clone size: .; CDR3 DNA: TGTGCCAGCAGTAGCCGACAGGGAGGTAACTATGGCTACACCTTC; CDR3 protein: CASSSRQGGNYGYTF
D gene: TRBD2; V gene: TRBV9; J gene: TRBJ2-1; clone size: .; CDR3 DNA: TGTGCCAGCAGCCCCGGCATAGCGGGAGGGAAATACAATGAGCAGTTCTTC; CDR3 protein: CASSPGIAGGKYNEQFF
D gene: .; V gene: TRBV7-3; J gene: TRBJ1-2; clone size: .; CDR3 DNA: TGTGCCAGCAGGTTTCAGGGTTCCTATGGCTACACCTTC; CDR3 protein: CASRFQGSYGYTF
D gene: TRBD1; V gene: TRBV4-2; J gene: TRBJ1-2; clone size: .; CDR3 DNA: TGTGCCAGCAGCCAAGACAGGGGGAGGAACTATGGCTACACCTTC; CDR3 protein: CASSQDRGRNYGYTF
D gene: TRBD1; V gene: TRBV19; J gene: TRBJ1-1; clone size: .; CDR3 DNA: TGTGCCAGTAGTCCCAGGGACAGGGAAACTGAAGCTTTCTTT; CDR3 protein: CASSPRDRETEAFF
D gene: TRBD2; V gene: TRBV7-8; J gene: TRBJ2-7; clone size: .; CDR3 DNA: TGTGCCAGCAGCCCCACCGGGACTAGTCTCTACGAGCAGTACTTC; CDR3 protein: CASSPTGTSLYEQYF
D gene: TRBD1; V gene: TRBV7-2; J gene: TRBJ1-2; clone size: .; CDR3 DNA: TGTGCCAGCAGCTTAGGGCAGGGGGCGTATGGCTACACCTTC; CDR3 protein: CASSLGQGAYGYTF
D gene: TRBD1; V gene: TRBV7-9; J gene: TRBJ1-1; clone size: .; CDR3 DNA: TGTGCCAGCAGCTTAGGAGGGACAGGGGTTCCGACTGAAGCTTTCTTT; CDR3 protein: CASSLGGTGVPTEAFF
D gene: TRBD1; V gene: TRBV28; J gene: TRBJ1-1; clone size: .; CDR3 DNA: TGTGCCAGCAGTTATCAGACAGGGAAGGGAGAGCCTGAAGCTTTCTTT; CDR3 protein: CASSYQTGKGEPEAFF
D gene: .; V gene: TRBV7-9; J gene: TRBJ2-5; clone size: .; CDR3 DNA: TGTGCCAGCAGCCCCGACCCGGGTAGTAAGACCCAGTACTTC; CDR3 protein: CASSPDPGSKTQYF
D gene: .; V gene: TRBV6-5; J gene: TRBJ1-6; clone size: .; CDR3 DNA: TGTGCCAGTTCAGTAAGCTCCTATAATTCACCCCTCCACTTT; CDR3 protein: CASSVSSYNSPLHF
D gene: .; V gene: TRBV12-3/TRBV12-4; J gene: TRBJ1-6; clone size: .; CDR3 DNA: TGTGCCAGCAGTCCAGGGCGTCATTCACCCCTCCACTTT; CDR3 protein: CASSPGRHSPLHF
D gene: TRBD1; V gene: TRBV7-8; J gene: TRBJ2-7; clone size: .; CDR3 DNA: TGTGCCAGCAGCTTTTGGGGACAGGGGACCGAGCAGTACTTC; CDR3 protein: CASSFWGQGTEQYF
D gene: TRBD1; V gene: TRBV15; J gene: TRBJ2-2; clone size: once; CDR3 DNA: TGTGCCACCAGCAGGGGGGGCCGGGACAGGACGACCGGGGAGCTGTTTTTT; CDR3 protein: CATSRGGRDRTTGELFF
D gene: .; V gene: TRBV6-5; J gene: TRBJ2-5; clone size: .; CDR3 DNA: TGTGCCAGCACCCCAGACAGGACCAAGGGGACCCAGTACTTC; CDR3 protein: CASTPDRTKGTQYF
D gene: TRBD1; V gene: TRBV7-2; J gene: TRBJ1-6; clone size: .; CDR3 DNA: TGTGCCAGCAGCTTCAGGGGGCAGCTTAATTCACCCCTCCACTTT; CDR3 protein: CASSFRGQLNSPLHF
D gene: .; V gene: TRBV19; J gene: TRBJ1-5; clone size: .; CDR3 DNA: TGTGCCAGTAGTATAGGGGTTGCGGGCAATCAGCCCCAGCATTTT; CDR3 protein: CASSIGVAGNQPQHF
D gene: .; V gene: TRBV5-1; J gene: TRBJ1-5; clone size: .; CDR3 DNA: TGCGCCAGCAGCAGGGAGGGTATGAGCAATCAGCCCCAGCATTTT; CDR3 protein: CASSREGMSNQPQHF
D gene: TRBD2; V gene: TRBV4-3; J gene: TRBJ2-2; clone size: .; CDR3 DNA: TGCGCCAGCAGCCAACTAGCGGGCTTGACGGGGGAGCTGTTTTTT; CDR3 protein: CASSQLAGLTGELFF
D gene: .; V gene: TRBV5-6; J gene: TRBJ1-2; clone size: .; CDR3 DNA: TGTGCCAGCAGCGGACGGAGGAACTATGGCTACACCTTC; CDR3 protein: CASSGRRNYGYTF
D gene: .; V gene: TRBV7-9; J gene: TRBJ2-7; clone size: .; CDR3 DNA: TGTGCCAGCAGCTCCCACAGGGCCCACGAGCAGTACTTC; CDR3 protein: CASSSHRAHEQYF
D gene: .; V gene: TRBV15; J gene: TRBJ1-4; clone size: .; CDR3 DNA: TGTGCCACCAGCAGGAACAGGGTAGCAAATGAAAAACTGTTTTTT; CDR3 protein: CATSRNRVANEKLFF
D gene: .; V gene: TRBV7-3; J gene: TRBJ2-5; clone size: once; CDR3 DNA: TGTGCCAGCAGCTTTAGCTCGTCGGAGACCCAGTACTTC; CDR3 protein: CASSFSSSETQYF
D gene: TRBD1; V gene: TRBV4-3; J gene: TRBJ1-2; clone size: once; CDR3 DNA: TGCGCCAGCAGCCAGGGAACAGGGGGCGACTATGGCTACACCTTC; CDR3 protein: CASSQGTGGDYGYTF
D gene: .; V gene: TRBV11-2; J gene: TRBJ1-1; clone size: once; CDR3 DNA: TGTGCCAGCAGCCCACCACAGGGAGTTGGCGCTGAAGCTTTCTTT; CDR3 protein: CASSPPQGVGAEAFF
D gene: TRBD1; V gene: TRBV7-2; J gene: TRBJ1-5; clone size: .; CDR3 DNA: TGTGCCAGCAGCCTAGCAACGGACAGGATCCATCAGCCCCAGCATTTT; CDR3 protein: CASSLATDRIHQPQHF
D gene: TRBD1; V gene: TRBV29-1; J gene: TRBJ1-2; clone size: once; CDR3 DNA: TGCAGCGTAAGGCCCAGGGCCAGGGGGCTCGGGTATGGCTACACCTTC; CDR3 protein: CSVRPRARGLGYGYTF
D gene: .; V gene: TRBV3-1/TRBV3-2; J gene: TRBJ1-2; clone size: .; CDR3 DNA: TGTGCCAGCAGCCCGCAGGGATTCTATGGCTACACCTTC; CDR3 protein: CASSPQGFYGYTF
D gene: .; V gene: TRBV4-2; J gene: TRBJ1-1; clone size: .; CDR3 DNA: TGTGCCAGCAGCCGAGGGTGGAGCGCTGAAGCTTTCTTT; CDR3 protein: CASSRGWSAEAFF
D gene: .; V gene: TRBV7-8; J gene: TRBJ1-2; clone size: .; CDR3 DNA: TGTGCCAGCAGCTTGTTGTTCTTCGGGATTTGGGGCTACACCTTC; CDR3 protein: CASSLLFFGIWGYTF
D gene: TRBD1; V gene: TRBV7-8; J gene: TRBJ1-2; clone size: .; CDR3 DNA: TGTGCCAGCAACGAAATAGGGACAGGGGTAGGGGGCTACACCTTC; CDR3 protein: CASNEIGTGVGGYTF
D gene: TRBD2; V gene: TRBV28; J gene: TRBJ2-3; clone size: once; CDR3 DNA: TGTGCCGCTAAATATCGCGGGAGGCGGGGAGATACGCAGTATTTT; CDR3 protein: CAAKYRGRRGDTQYF
D gene: TRBD2; V gene: TRBV6-5; J gene: TRBJ2-1; clone size: once; CDR3 DNA: TGTGCCAGCAGTTACCGGACCTCCGGGGGGGATGAGCAGTTCTTC; CDR3 protein: CASSYRTSGGDEQFF
D gene: TRBD2; V gene: TRBV6-5; J gene: TRBJ2-5; clone size: .; CDR3 DNA: TGTGCCAGCAGTTACTTGGGGGAGGGCCAAGAGACCCAGTACTTC; CDR3 protein: CASSYLGEGQETQYF
D gene: TRBD2; V gene: TRBV4-1; J gene: TRBJ2-7; clone size: .; CDR3 DNA: TGCGCCAGCGGGACCGGGACTAGAGGCTACGAGCAGTACTTC; CDR3 protein: CASGTGTRGYEQYF
D gene: TRBD1; V gene: TRBV2; J gene: TRBJ2-7; clone size: once; CDR3 DNA: TGTGCCAGCAGTGAACCGGCAGGGGGCGAGCAGTACTTC; CDR3 protein: CASSEPAGGEQYF
D gene: TRBD2; V gene: TRBV5-8; J gene: TRBJ2-3; clone size: .; CDR3 DNA: TGTGCCAGCAGCTTGTACGGGCTAGCGGTCACAGATACGCAGTATTTT; CDR3 protein: CASSLYGLAVTDTQYF
D gene: .; V gene: TRBV6-5; J gene: TRBJ1-6; clone size: .; CDR3 DNA: TGTGCCAGCAGTTTGGCAGGGTTTAATTCACCCCTCCACTTT; CDR3 protein: CASSLAGFNSPLHF
D gene: .; V gene: TRBV15; J gene: TRBJ2-7; clone size: .; CDR3 DNA: TGTGCCACCAGCAGTGGACAGGGAGGGCGCGAGCAGTACTTC; CDR3 protein: CATSSGQGGREQYF
D gene: .; V gene: TRBV7-9; J gene: TRBJ1-2; clone size: .; CDR3 DNA: TGTGCCAGCAGCTTAGTGCGGGGACGATATGGCTACACCTTC; CDR3 protein: CASSLVRGRYGYTF
D gene: .; V gene: TRBV5-1; J gene: TRBJ1-3; clone size: few; CDR3 DNA: TGCGCCAGCAGCTTACGGGTTGGAAACACCATATATTTT; CDR3 protein: CASSLRVGNTIYF